This T cell receptor beta chain derives from a study of cytotoxic CD8 clonotypes in ibrutinib-treated CLL. The overall study: Of a cohort that held 11 relapsed/refractory and around 15 treatment-naive patients, some 17 were IGHV unmutated.

The table came from immunoSEQ multiplex PCR; TCRdb's copy has only in-frame clones and leaves some out. The table has more than 110,000 clones, 75% to 80% seen once; the top ten hold 5.1%. The CDR3 loop spans 18 amino acids. The sequenced sample was PBMCs, obtained after 24 months of ibrutinib treatment. The sequence came from a human donor with chronic lymphocytic leukemia. The J gene is TRBJ1-2, the V gene TRBV21-1; the D call TRBD1 from the table was never checked on the DNA. TRBV21-1 represents a pseudogene. The CDR3 nucleotides are TGTGCCAGCAACCCACCTGGCCTTGGGTTCAGGGGCCGTCCCCAGAGCGCCTTC. Its protein product is CASNPPGLGFRGRPQSAF.